This T cell receptor (beta chain) was recovered during a study of T-cell memory formation after mild COVID-19 (dated by TCRdb to about 2021). Regarding the study in general: Most TCR sequence clusters were specific to one of the two donors. T-cell clones expanding and contracting after mild COVID-19 in two donors were tracked by longitudinal TCRalpha and TCRbeta repertoire sequencing. The cohort was made up of two young adult volunteers, one female and one male, who were previously healthy.

Remarks on this clonotype: Its antigen specificity is not known. No much larger clonotype is one base removed from it; base qualities were not supplied.

Paper-wide results and their limitations: Whether the second-wave clones peaking on day 37 were SARS-CoV-2 specific was not confirmed. From day 15 to 85, contracting clones showed balanced CD4/CD8 phenotypes, whereas a second wave of clones that expanded from day 15 to 37 leaned towards CD4+. The study included only a couple of mild cases, and larger cohorts that include severe cases with pre-infection samples were judged to be necessary. Some responding clones were found in pre-infection memory, which suggests that pre-existing cross-reactive memory T cells took part in the SARS-CoV-2 response. Contracting CD4+ clones appeared mostly in the CM and EM memory subsets, whereas CD8+ clones were enriched in EMRA.

CDR1 and CDR2 are drawn from the germline V gene: SQVTM, ANQGSEA. The CDR3 sequence holds 16 residues, the cysteine and phenylalanine included. Just CDR3 DNA is preserved here, 48 bases in frame from base 1. The V and J ends are trimmed by 0 bases and 0 bases, leaving 12 bases between them. Ficoll-Paque density gradient centrifugation was used to isolate PBMCs. TCRdb records Illumina NovaSeq 6000 as the sequencer. TCRalpha and TCRbeta cDNA libraries were constructed by 5'RACE with constant-segment primers, with sample barcodes and unique molecular identifiers being introduced. Trizol reagent was used to extract RNA from every sample. The libraries were amplified in two PCR steps, and the second step added a second sample barcode and Illumina TruSeq adapters. The libraries were sequenced on an Illumina NovaSeq using 2 x 150 bp paired-end reads. As for the authors' bioinformatics: The reads were demultiplexed and collapsed into UMI-guided consensus sequences using migec v1.2.7. Using mixcr v2.1.11, UMI consensuses were aligned to TRA and TRB V and J templates and then assembled into clonotypes. A clonotype was counted as expanded or contracted only when both edgeR and NoisET called the clonotype significant, with the noise models trained on biological replicates. edgeR calls used a false discovery rate-adjusted p below 0.01 and a log2 fold-change threshold of 1. As an exploratory analysis of dynamics, max-normalized trajectories of the 1000 most abundant clonotypes were examined with PCA combined with hierarchical clustering. The CD4 or CD8 phenotype of responding clones was assigned using the separately sequenced CD4+ and CD8+ repertoires. TCRdb trimmed the raw reads at Q25, called clones with MiXCR and kept productive beta chains. Every entry covers one CDR3 protein and lists the most common genes and DNA from its rows. For this entry, the V and J calls and clone size follow TCRdb and not the study's own pipeline. The sample yields 380,000 or so distinct CDR3 sequences; approximately 14% were counted once. The biggest ten clones account for 20% to 25% of the sample.

Sequencing input: PBMCs or a T cell subset sorted from them (not recorded which). The TCR comes from a man aged 18 to 30 who had mild COVID-19 (a few samples of this study predate the infection). The sample titles of this study are shuffled in the database, so cell type and time point are left out; the donor was told from shared clones. The chain couples TRBV29-1 to TRBJ2-1; too little of a D gene remains to name it. CDR3 region: CSVEDLGRSSYNEQFF. The sequenced DNA is TGCAGCGTTGAAGATCTGGGCCGAAGCTCCTACAATGAGCAGTTCTTC.